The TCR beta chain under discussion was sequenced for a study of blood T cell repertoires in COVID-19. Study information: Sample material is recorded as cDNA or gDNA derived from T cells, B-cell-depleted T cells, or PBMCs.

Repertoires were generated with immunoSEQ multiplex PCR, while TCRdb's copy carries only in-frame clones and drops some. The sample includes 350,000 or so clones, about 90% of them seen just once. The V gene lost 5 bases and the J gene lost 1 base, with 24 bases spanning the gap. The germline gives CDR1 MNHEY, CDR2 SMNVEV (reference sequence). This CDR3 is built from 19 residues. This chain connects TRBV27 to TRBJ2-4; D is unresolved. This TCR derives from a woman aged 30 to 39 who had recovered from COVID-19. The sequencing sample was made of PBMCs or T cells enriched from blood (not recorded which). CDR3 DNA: TGTGCCAGCAGTCCATACGCCCCAACGTTAGTCGTTGCCAAAAACATTCAGTACTTC. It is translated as CASSPYAPTLVVAKNIQYF.